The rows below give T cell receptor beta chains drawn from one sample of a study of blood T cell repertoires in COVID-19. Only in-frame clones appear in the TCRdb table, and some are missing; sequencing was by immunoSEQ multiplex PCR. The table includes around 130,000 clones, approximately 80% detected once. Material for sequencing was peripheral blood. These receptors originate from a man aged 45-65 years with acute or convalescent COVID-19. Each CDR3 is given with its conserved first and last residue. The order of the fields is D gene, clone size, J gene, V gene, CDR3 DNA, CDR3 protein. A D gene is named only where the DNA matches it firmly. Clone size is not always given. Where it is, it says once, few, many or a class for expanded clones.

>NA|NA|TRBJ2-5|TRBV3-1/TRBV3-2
TGTGCCAGCAGCCAAGGGACTCAAGAGACCCAGTACTTC
CASSQGTQETQYF
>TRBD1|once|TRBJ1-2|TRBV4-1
TGCGCCAGCAGCCAGGGACAGGGGAAGGGCTACACCTTC
CASSQGQGKGYTF
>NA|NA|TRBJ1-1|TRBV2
TGTGCCAGCAGCTCTAATATGAACACTGAAGCTTTCTTT
CASSSNMNTEAFF
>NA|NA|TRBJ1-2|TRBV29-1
TGCAGCGTTGAAGATCGGGGTAGAGCTAACTATGGCTACACCTTC
CSVEDRGRANYGYTF
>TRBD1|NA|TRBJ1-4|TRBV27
TGTGCCAGCAGTTCCCAGGGGGCCTGGACTAATGAAAAACTGTTTTTT
CASSSQGAWTNEKLFF
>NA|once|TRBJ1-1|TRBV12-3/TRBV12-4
TGTGCCAGCAGGTACACGAACACTGAAGCTTTCTTT
CASRYTNTEAFF
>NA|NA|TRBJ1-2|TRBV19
TGTGCCAGTAACCCCCGGGACACAAATGGCTACACCTTC
CASNPRDTNGYTF
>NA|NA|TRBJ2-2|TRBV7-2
TGTGCCAGCAGCTCCTTCGGCACCGGGGAGCTGTTTTTT
CASSSFGTGELFF
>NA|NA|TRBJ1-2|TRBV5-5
TGTGCCAGCAGCTTGGCACCAGGCTATGGCTACACCTTC
CASSLAPGYGYTF
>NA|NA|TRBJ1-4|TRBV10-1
TGCGCCAGCAGTATGAACCAGGGAAATGAAAAACTGTTTTTT
CASSMNQGNEKLFF
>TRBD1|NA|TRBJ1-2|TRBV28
TGTGCCAGCAGACTGACAGGGGTTAGATATGGCTACACCTTC
CASRLTGVRYGYTF
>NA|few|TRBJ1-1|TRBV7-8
TGTGCCAGCAGCTTGACAGCGAACACTGAAGCTTTCTTT
CASSLTANTEAFF
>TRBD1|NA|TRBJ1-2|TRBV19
TGTGCCAGTAGTGCGACAGGGGGCGACTATGGCTACACCTTC
CASSATGGDYGYTF
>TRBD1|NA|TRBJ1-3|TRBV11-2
TGTGCCAGCAGCGCATACGGACAGGTGGAAGACACCATATATTTT
CASSAYGQVEDTIYF
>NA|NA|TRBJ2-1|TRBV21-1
TGTGCCAGCAGCAAAGCTAGCGGGGTTGTTAGTGAGCAGTTCTTC
CASSKASGVVSEQFF
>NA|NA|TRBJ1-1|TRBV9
TGTGCCAGCGGGGTAGGGGAGGAAACTGAAGCTTTCTTT
CASGVGEETEAFF
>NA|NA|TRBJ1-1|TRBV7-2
TGTGCCAGCAGCCGGCCTGGGGGCATGACTGAAGCTTTCTTT
CASSRPGGMTEAFF
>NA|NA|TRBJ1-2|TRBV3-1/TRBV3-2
TGTGCCAGCAGCCAAGTTAGTAACTATGGCTACACCTTC
CASSQVSNYGYTF
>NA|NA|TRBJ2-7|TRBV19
TGTGCCAGTAGTATCCGGGGGGCCCCCTACGAGCAGTACTTC
CASSIRGAPYEQYF
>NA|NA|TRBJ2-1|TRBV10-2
TGCGCCAGCAGTAAAGAGGGCCTCCGGCCCTACAATGAGCAGTTCTTC
CASSKEGLRPYNEQFF
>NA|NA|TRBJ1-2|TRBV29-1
TGCAGTCTCGAGGGATTACATGGCTACACCTTC
CSLEGLHGYTF
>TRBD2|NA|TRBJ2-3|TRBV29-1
TGCAGCGTTGGGGGGGGTATTAGCACAGATACGCAGTATTTT
CSVGGGISTDTQYF
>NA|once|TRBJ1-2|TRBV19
TGTGCCAGTAGTATAAATACAGAGACTAACTATGGCTACACCTTC
CASSINTETNYGYTF
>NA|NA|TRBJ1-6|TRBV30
TGTGCCTGGAGTGGTGACAGGTGGGGTTCACCCCTCCACTTT
CAWSGDRWGSPLHF
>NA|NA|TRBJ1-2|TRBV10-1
TGCGCCAGCAGTGAGTCGGTCGGGGTTACTAACTATGGCTACACCTTC
CASSESVGVTNYGYTF
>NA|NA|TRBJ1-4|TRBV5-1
TGCGCCAGCTGCCGGAGGGGCGCGACTAATGAAAAACTGTTTTTT
CASCRRGATNEKLFF
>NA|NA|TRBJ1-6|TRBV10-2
TGCGCCAGCATCCCTACGGCGGGCTCACCCCTCCACTTT
CASIPTAGSPLHF
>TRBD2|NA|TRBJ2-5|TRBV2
TGTGCCAGCAGTAGCGGGGGGGCGGAAAGAGAGACCCAGTACTTC
CASSSGGAERETQYF
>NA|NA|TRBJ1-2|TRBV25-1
TGTGCCAGCAGCGCAGGCGACACTCCTAACTATGGCTACACCTTC
CASSAGDTPNYGYTF
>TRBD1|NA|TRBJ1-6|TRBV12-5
TGTGCTAGTGGCAGAGGGACAGGGAATTCACCCCTCCACTTT
CASGRGTGNSPLHF
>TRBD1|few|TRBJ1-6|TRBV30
TGTGCCTGGAGTGTAGCATTAACAGGGGATAATTCACCCCTCCACTTT
CAWSVALTGDNSPLHF
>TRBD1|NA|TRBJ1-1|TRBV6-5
TGTGCCAGCGGGGACAGGTCGGACACTGAAGCTTTCTTT
CASGDRSDTEAFF
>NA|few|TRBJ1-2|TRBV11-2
TGTGCCAGCAGCTTAAACAGGGCAGCACGCTACACCTTC
CASSLNRAARYTF
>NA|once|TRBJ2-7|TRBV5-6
TGTGCCAGCACCACCGGGGGGCCCGGCCCCTACGAGCAGTACTTC
CASTTGGPGPYEQYF
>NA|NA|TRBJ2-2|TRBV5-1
TGCGCCAGCAGCAGGGACACCTCAGTCGGGGAGCTGTTTTTT
CASSRDTSVGELFF
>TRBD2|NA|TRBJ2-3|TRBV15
TGTGCCACCAGCAGAGAGATCGGGCGGGGGGGCCAGGATACGCAGTATTTT
CATSREIGRGGQDTQYF
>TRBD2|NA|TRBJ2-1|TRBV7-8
TGTGCCAGCAGCGACAGACTAGCGGGGGGGTACAATGAGCAGTTCTTC
CASSDRLAGGYNEQFF
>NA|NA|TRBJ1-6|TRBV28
TGTGCCAGCAGTACCAGCTCCGGGACACCGAATTCACCCCTCCACTTT
CASSTSSGTPNSPLHF
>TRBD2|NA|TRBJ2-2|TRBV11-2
TGTGCCAGCAGCTTAACTAGCGGGGGAGCGAACACCGGGGAGCTGTTTTTT
CASSLTSGGANTGELFF
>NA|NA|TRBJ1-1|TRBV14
TGTGCCAGCAGCGGGAGCCCCATGAACACTGAAGCTTTCTTT
CASSGSPMNTEAFF
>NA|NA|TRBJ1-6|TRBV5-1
TGCGCCAGCAGCTCCGGGATCAATAATTCACCCCTCCACTTT
CASSSGINNSPLHF
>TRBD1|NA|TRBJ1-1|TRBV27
TGTGCCAGCAGTTCGGGACAGGGACACACTGAAGCTTTCTTT
CASSSGQGHTEAFF
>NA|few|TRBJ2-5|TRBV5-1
TGCGCCAGCAGCTTGGGGCTAGCGATAAAAGAGACCCAGTACTTC
CASSLGLAIKETQYF
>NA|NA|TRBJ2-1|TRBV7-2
TGTGCCAGCAGCTTGGACTTAGGTGAGCAGTTCTTC
CASSLDLGEQFF
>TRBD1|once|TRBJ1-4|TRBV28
TGTGCCAGCCTCGGGACAGGGGCTAATGAAAAACTGTTTTTT
CASLGTGANEKLFF